The clone carrying this T cell receptor beta chain was observed a few times. The ends lost 5 bases at V and 7 bases at J; junction bases unmatched: 9. The CDR3 runs 16 residues. The V gene's germline CDR1 is DFQATT and CDR2 SNEGSKA (reference sequence). This entry comes from a study of T cells in Graves' hyperthyroidism and ophthalmopathy. TCR beta CDR3 sequences were amplified from RNA transcripts. In the first-round RT-PCR of the TCR CDR3, the HTBI primer set was used. MiXCR, applied by TCRdb to the multiplex PCR reads, yields one record per CDR3 protein. The table lists about 350,000 distinct CDR3 sequences, about 16% of them singletons.

The V call is TRBV20-1, the J call TRBJ2-2, with 14 bases matching TRBD2. Sequencing input: blood. This receptor was identified in a woman aged 55-69 years with Graves' ophthalmopathy. CDR3 loop: CSAGSGLAGANGELFF. CDR3 DNA: TGCAGTGCTGGTTCGGGACTAGCGGGAGCAAACGGGGAGCTGTTTTTT.